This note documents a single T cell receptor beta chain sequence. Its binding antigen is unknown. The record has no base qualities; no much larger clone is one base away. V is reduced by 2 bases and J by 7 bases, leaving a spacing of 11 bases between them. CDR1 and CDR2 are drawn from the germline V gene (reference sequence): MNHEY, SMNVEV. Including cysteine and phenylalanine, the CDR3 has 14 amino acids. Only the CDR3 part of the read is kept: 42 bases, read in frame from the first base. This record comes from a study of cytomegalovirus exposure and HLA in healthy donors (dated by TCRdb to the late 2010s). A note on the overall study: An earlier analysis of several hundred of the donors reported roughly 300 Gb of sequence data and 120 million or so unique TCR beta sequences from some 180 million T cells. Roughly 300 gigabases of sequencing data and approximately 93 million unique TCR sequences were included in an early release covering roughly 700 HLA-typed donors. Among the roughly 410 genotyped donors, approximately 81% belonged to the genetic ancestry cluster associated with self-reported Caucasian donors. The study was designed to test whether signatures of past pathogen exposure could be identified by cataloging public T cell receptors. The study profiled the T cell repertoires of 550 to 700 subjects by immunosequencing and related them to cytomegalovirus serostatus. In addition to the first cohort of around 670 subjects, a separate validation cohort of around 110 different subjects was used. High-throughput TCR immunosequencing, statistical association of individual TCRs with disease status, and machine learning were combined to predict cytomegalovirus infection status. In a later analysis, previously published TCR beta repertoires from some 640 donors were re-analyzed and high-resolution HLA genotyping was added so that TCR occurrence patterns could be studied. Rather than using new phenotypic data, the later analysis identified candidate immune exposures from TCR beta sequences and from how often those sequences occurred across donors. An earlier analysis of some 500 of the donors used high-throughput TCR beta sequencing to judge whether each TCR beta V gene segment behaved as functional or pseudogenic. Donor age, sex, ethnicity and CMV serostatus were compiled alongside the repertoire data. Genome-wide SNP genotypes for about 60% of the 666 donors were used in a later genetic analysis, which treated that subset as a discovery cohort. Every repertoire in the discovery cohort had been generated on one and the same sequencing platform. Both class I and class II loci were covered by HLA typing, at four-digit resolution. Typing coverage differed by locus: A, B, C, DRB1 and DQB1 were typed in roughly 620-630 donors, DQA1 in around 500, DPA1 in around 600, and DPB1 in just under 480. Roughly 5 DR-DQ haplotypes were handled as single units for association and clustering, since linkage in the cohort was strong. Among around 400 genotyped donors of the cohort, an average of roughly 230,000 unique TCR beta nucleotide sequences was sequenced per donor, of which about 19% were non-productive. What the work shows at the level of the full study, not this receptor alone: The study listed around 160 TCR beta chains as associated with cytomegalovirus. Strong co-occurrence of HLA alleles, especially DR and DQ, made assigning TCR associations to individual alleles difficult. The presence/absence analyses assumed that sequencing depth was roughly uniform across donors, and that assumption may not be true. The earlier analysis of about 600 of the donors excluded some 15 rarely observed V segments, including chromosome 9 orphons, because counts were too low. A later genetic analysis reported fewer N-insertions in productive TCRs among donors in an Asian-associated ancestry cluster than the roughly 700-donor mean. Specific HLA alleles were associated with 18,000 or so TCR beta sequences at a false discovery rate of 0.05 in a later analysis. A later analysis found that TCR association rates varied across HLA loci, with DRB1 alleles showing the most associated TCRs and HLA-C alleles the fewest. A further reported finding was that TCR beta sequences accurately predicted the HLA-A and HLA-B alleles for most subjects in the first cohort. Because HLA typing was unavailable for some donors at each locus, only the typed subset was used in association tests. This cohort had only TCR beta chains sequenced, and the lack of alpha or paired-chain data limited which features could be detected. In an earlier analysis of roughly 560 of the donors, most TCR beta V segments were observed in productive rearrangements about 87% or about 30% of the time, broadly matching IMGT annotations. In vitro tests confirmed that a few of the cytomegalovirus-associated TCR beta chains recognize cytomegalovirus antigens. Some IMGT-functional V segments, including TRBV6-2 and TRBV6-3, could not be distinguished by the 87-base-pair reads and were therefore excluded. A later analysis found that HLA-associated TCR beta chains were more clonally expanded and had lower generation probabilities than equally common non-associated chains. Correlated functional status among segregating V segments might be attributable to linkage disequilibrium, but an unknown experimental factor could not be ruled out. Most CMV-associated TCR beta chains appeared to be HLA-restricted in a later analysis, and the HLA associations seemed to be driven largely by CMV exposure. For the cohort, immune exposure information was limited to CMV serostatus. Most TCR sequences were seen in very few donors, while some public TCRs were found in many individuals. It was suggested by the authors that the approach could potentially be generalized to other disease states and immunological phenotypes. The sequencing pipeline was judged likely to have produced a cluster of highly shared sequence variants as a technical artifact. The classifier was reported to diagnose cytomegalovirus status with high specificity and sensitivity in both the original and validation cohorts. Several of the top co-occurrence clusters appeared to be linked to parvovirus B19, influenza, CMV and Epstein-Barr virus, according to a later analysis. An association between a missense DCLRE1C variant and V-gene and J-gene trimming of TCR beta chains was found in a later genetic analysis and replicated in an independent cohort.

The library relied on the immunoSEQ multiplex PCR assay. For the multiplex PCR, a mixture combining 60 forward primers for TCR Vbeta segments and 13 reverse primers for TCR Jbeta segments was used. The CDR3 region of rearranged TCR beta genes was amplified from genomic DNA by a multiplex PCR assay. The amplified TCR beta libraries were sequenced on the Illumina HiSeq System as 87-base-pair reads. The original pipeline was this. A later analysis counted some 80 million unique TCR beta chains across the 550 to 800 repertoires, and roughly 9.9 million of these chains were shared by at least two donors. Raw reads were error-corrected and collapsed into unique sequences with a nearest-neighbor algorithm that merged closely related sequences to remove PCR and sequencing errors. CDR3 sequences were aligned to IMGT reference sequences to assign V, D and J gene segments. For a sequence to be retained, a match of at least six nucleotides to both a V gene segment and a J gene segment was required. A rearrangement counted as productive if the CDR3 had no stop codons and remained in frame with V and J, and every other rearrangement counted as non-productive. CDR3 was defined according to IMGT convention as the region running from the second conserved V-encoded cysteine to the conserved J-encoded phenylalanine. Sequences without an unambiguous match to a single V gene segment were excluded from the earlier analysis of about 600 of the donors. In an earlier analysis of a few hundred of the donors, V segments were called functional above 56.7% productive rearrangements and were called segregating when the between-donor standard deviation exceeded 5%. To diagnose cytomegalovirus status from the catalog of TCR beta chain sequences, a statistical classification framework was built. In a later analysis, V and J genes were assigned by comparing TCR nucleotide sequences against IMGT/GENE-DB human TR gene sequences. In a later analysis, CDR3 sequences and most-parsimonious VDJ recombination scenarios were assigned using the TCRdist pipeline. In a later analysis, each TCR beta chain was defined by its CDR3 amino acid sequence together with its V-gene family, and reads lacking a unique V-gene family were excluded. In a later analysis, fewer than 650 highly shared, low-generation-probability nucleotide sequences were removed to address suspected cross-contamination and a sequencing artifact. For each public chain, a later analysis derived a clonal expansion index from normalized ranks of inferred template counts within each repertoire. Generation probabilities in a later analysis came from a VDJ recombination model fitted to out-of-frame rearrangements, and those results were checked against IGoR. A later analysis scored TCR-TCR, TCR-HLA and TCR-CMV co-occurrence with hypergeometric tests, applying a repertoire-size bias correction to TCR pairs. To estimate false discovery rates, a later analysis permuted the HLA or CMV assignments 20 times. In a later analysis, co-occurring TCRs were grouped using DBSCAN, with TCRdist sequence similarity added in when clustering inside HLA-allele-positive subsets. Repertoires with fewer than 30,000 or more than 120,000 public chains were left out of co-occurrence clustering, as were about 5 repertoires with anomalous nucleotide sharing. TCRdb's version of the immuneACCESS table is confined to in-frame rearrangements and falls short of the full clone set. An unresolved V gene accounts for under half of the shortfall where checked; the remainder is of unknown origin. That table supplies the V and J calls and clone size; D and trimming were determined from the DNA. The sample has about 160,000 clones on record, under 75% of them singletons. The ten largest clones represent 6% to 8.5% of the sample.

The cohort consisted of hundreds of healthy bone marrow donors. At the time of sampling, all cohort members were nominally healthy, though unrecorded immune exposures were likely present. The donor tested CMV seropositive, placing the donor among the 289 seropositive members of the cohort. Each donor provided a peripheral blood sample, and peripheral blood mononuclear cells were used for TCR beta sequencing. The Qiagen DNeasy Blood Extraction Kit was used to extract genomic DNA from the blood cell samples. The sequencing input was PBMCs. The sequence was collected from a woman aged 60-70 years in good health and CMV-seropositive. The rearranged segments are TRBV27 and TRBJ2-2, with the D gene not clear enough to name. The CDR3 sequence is CASSLGTRLGELFF. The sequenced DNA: TGTGCCAGCAGTTTAGGTACGCGTCTCGGGGAGCTGTTTTTT.